This T cell receptor beta chain is drawn from a study of cytomegalovirus exposure and HLA in healthy donors. Germline lookup yields CDR1 SGHRS and CDR2 YFSETQ. This CDR3 comprises 14 residues. V was pared by 4 bases and J by 4 bases, with 7 bases of the junction left unmatched. Sequencing was performed with immunoSEQ multiplex PCR; in TCRdb, only in-frame clones are kept and a portion is missing. The sample has 150,000 or so clones, 85% to 90% seen once. This chain connects TRBV5-1 to TRBJ2-5, with 7 positions matching TRBD1. The sample consisted of PBMCs. This TCR derives from a woman aged 18-30 years in good health and CMV-seronegative. CDR3 sequence (DNA): TGCGCCAGCAGCGCGACGACAGGGAGAGAGACCCAGTACTTC. Its translation: CASSATTGRETQYF.